This T cell receptor beta chain derives from a study of B cell selection in AIRE deficiency. Notes on the study in general: Around 31% of healthy-shared Treg TCRbeta sequences appeared in patient Tconv cells. Shared Treg sequences were biased toward short CDR3s with few non-templated nucleotide insertions.

Original data processing: Pooled conventional T cells gave approximately 1x10^5 patient and some 140,000 donor TCRbeta sequences. Clones were sequenced by immunoSEQ multiplex PCR, and TCRdb holds only the in-frame ones, with some missing. The DNA gave D and trimming, while V, J and clone size come from that table. The sample holds roughly 25,000 clones, over 95% seen once. This clone appeared a single time. Its specificity is not known. Sorting defined conventional CD4 T cells as CD4+CD127+. Controls came from healthy donors unrelated to patients. From germline, CDR1 is MNHEY and CDR2 SMNVEV (reference sequence). Trimming took 3 bases from V and 8 from J; bases not matched to a gene: 6. The CDR3 length is 13 residues.

The chain employs TRBV27 and TRBJ1-2, with 7 bases aligning to TRBD1. The sequencing sample was made of CD4+CD127+ conventional T cells sorted from PBMCs. The receptor was derived from a human donor in good health. This chain's CDR3 is CASSLRQGVGYTF. The DNA of the CDR3 is TGTGCCAGCAGTTTGCGTCAGGGGGTAGGCTACACCTTC.